The 20 T cell receptor beta chains reported below all come from one sample, sequenced in a study of blood T cells in healthy people across ages. Through a sample-barcoded 5' primer and a J-beta primer mix, a second PCR was run for roughly 6 to 11 cycles. TCRdb re-called the 5' RACE reads through MiXCR, storing one row per CDR3 protein. The table shows about 800,000 distinct CDR3 sequences, with about 25% occurring only once. These sequences were also reported in another study, on T cells of mothers and their children.

Material for sequencing was blood. Source of these receptors: a boy aged 5 to 17 in good health.

This clonotype showed up just a few times. CDR3 in amino acids: CASSPQEAGYGEQYF. The CDR3 DNA sequence: TGTGCCAGCTCACCACAAGAGGCAGGGTACGGCGAGCAGTACTTC. J is TRBJ2-7 and V is TRBV18; D might be TRBD1 (5 bases). The ends were cut back, 1 base at V and 6 bases at J, with 16 bases in the middle. This CDR3 is built from 15 residues. Germline CDR1 reads KGHSH; CDR2 reads LQKENI.

The CDR3 DNA sequence: TGTGCCAGCAGTTTAAGGGGACAGGGGAGATACAATGAGCAGTTCTTC. Translated: CASSLRGQGRYNEQFF. The rearrangement links TRBV12-3 or TRBV12-4 to TRBJ2-1; 10 positions match TRBD1. The CDR3 consists of 16 residues. J lost 4 bases, V lost 2 bases, and 5 bases had no gene match.

This clonotype showed up just a few times. The V gene is TRBV28, the J gene TRBJ1-2; D gene unclear. V gave up 11 bases and J gave up 6 bases, with 16 bases separating them. Germline CDR1 is MDHEN and CDR2 is SYDVKM. The CDR3 totals 12 residues. CDR3 DNA sequence: TGTGCCGCCAGGAGGGTAACCGATGGCTACACCTTC. Its translation: CAARRVTDGYTF.

This sequence joins TRBV6-2 or TRBV6-3 and TRBJ1-1, with D unclear. Germline CDR1 MNHEY, CDR2 SVGEGT. This CDR3 comprises 14 residues. V lost 1 base to trimming and J lost 0 bases, with 6 bases between them. The CDR3 loop is CASSYWGMNTEAFF. The CDR3 DNA reads as TGTGCCAGCAGTTACTGGGGTATGAACACTGAAGCTTTCTTT.

The rearrangement links TRBV29-1 to TRBJ2-1; maybe TRBD2 (5 bases). Deletions cut 7 bases from V and 6 bases from J, with 13 bases between. This CDR3 is built from 12 residues. Germline V gene sequence: CDR1 SQVTM, CDR2 ANQGSEA. DNA of the CDR3: TGCAGCGCTGCTTTAGCGAGCAATGAGCAGTTCTTC. As protein: CSAALASNEQFF.

This clonotype was counted between two and nine times. The germline gene is not matched at one end of the junction; a read error may be the cause. V and J are TRBV7-2 and TRBJ2-5, with D perhaps matching TRBD1 or TRBD2 (6 bases each). This CDR3 contains 15 residues. Germline-derived CDR1 and CDR2 are SGHTA and FQGNSA. This chain's CDR3 is CASSLGGGQQESQYF. CDR3 coding DNA: TGTGCCAGCTCTTTGGGGGGAGGACAGCAAGAGTCCCAGTACTTC.

This rearrangement joins TRBV4-2 to TRBJ1-3, with D possibly being TRBD1 (5 bases). V gave up 3 bases and J gave up 0 bases, with 24 bases separating them. Germline loops: CDR1 LGHNA, CDR2 YNFKEQ. The CDR3 is 20 amino acids. The CDR3 here is CASSQRGAAPYSNSGNTIYF. DNA for the CDR3: TGTGCCAGCAGCCAGAGGGGAGCGGCCCCTTACAGCAACTCTGGAAACACCATATATTTT.

This clonotype was counted a few times. This sequence joins TRBV28 and TRBJ2-5; TRBD1 matches 10 bases. CDR1 is MDHEN, CDR2 SYDVKM, per germline. The CDR3 has 15 residues. V shed 5 bases, J shed 2 bases, and the junction held 5 bases outside the gene matches. CDR3 sequence reads: CASSRWTGGQETQYF. CDR3 nucleotides: TGTGCCAGCAGTCGTTGGACAGGGGGACAAGAGACCCAGTACTTC.

The chain has TRBV7-9 and TRBJ2-3; 11 bases are shared with TRBD1. The CDR3 is made up of 17 amino acids. The V and J ends lost 6 bases and 3 bases, in that order; junction bases with no gene match: 11. Germline values: CDR1 SEHNR, CDR2 FQNEAQ (reference sequence). CDR3 bases: TGTGCCAGCAGATCCGTGATCCGGGACAGGGGGACAGATACGCAGTATTTT. Protein: CASRSVIRDRGTDTQYF.

This clonotype was recorded a few times. V gene TRBV5-1 combines with J gene TRBJ2-1; tentatively, D is TRBD1 or TRBD2 (5 bases each). V dropped 2 bases and J dropped 2 bases, with 11 bases sitting between them. The germline gives CDR1 SGHRS, CDR2 YFSETQ. The CDR3 totals 15 residues. The CDR3 loop reads CASSFFEGTYNEQFF. The CDR3 coding sequence is TGCGCCAGCAGCTTTTTCGAGGGGACCTACAATGAGCAGTTCTTC.

The chain recombines TRBV12-3 or TRBV12-4 with TRBJ2-1; 11 bases align to TRBD2. V lost 5 bases, J lost 4 bases, and 7 bases stayed unmatched. This CDR3 has 16 amino acids. CDR3 residues: CASSALAGGIYNEQFF. The CDR3 DNA is TGTGCCAGCAGTGCCTTAGCGGGGGGGATTTACAATGAGCAGTTCTTC.

Only a few counts were recorded for this clonotype. The chain links TRBV4-3 to TRBJ2-5; TRBD2 matches 9 bases. CDR1 is LGHNA, CDR2 YSLEER, per germline. Germline trimming cut 4 bases from V and 4 bases from J; bases unmatched to any gene: 7. This CDR3 has 15 residues. The CDR3 DNA is TGCGCCAGCAGCCTCAGCGGGGGGCAAGGAGAGACCCAGTACTTC. It specifies CASSLSGGQGETQYF.

This chain joins TRBV6-1 and TRBJ2-5, with D perhaps matching TRBD2 (6 bases). CDR3 length equals 13 residues. V was cut by 3 bases and J by 5 bases, with 10 bases left in between. Per the germline V gene, CDR1 is MNHNS and CDR2 is SASEGT. The CDR3 here is CASSDRGIETQYF. The CDR3 DNA sequence: TGTGCCAGCAGTGATCGGGGGATTGAGACCCAGTACTTC.

Details on this clonotype: A junction end diverges from the germline sequence, so it may reflect a read error. This sequence joins TRBV12-3 or TRBV12-4 and TRBJ2-2; 7 nucleotides agree with TRBD1. The CDR3 sequence is 13 residues long. CDR3 region: CASSPTGSGELFF. DNA for the CDR3: TGTGCTAGCAGCCCGACAGGGTCCGGGGAGCTGTTTTTT.

This chain connects TRBV28 to TRBJ1-2; TRBD1 agrees at 8 bases. The trim removed 4 bases at V and 8 bases at J, leaving 9 bases unmatched. This CDR3 region has 14 residues. CDR1 is MDHEN and CDR2 is SYDVKM in the germline V gene. In DNA, the CDR3 is TGTGCCAGCAGTTCAGGGGGCAAAGCGGAAGGCTACACCTTC. Amino acid sequence: CASSSGGKAEGYTF.

This clonotype was recorded many times. The J gene is TRBJ2-5, the V gene TRBV11-2; 7 nucleotides agree with TRBD1. Losses at the gene ends were 5 bases for V and 5 bases for J; bases not matched to a gene: 8. The germline gives CDR1 SGHAT, CDR2 FQNNGV. The CDR3 has 14 residues. The DNA for the CDR3 is TGTGCCAGCAGCGAGAACAGGGGTTGGGAGACCCAGTACTTC. Translated, it gives CASSENRGWETQYF.

The chain recombines TRBV27 with TRBJ1-2, with D possibly TRBD1 on 6 matching bases. The V end was cut by 5 bases, the J end by 6 bases, with 19 bases between. Germline lookup yields CDR1 MNHEY and CDR2 SMNVEV (reference sequence). The CDR3 is 15 amino acids. CDR3 nucleotides: TGTGCCAGCAGTCGTAAAACAGGGATTGTGGATGGCTACACCTTC. Amino acids: CASSRKTGIVDGYTF.

This clonotype was found a few times. The rearrangement uses TRBV25-1 and TRBJ1-6; tentative D call: TRBD1 (6 bases). Germline CDR1 MGHDK, CDR2 SYGVNS. The V gene lost 2 bases and the J gene lost 7 bases, with 12 bases spanning the gap. The CDR3 is 15 residues long. DNA for the CDR3: TGTGCCAGCAGTGAAAGATCGGGGGGCAATTCACCCCTCCACTTT. It codes for CASSERSGGNSPLHF.

There are a few counts of this clonotype. The chain links TRBV6-2 or TRBV6-3 to TRBJ2-5; 7 nucleotides agree with TRBD2. The J call may not be correct, given that the DNA end is closer to TRBJ2-7. Germline lookup yields CDR1 MNHEY and CDR2 SVGEGT. The CDR3 loop spans 14 amino acids. The CDR3 DNA is TGTGCCAGCAGTCGGGACTACGGCGCCTGCGAGCAGTACTTC. Translating gives CASSRDYGACEQYF.

This clonotype was seen more than once but under ten times. V usage is TRBV28 and J usage is TRBJ1-5; no clear D. CDR1 is MDHEN and CDR2 is SYDVKM in the germline V gene. This CDR3 contains 13 residues. Trimming took off 5 bases at V and 6 bases at J, with 11 bases between the two ends. CDR3 residues: CASSMEGLQPQHF. CDR3 sequence (DNA): TGTGCCAGCAGTATGGAAGGCCTTCAGCCCCAGCATTTT.